A single sample gave rise to the 8 T cell receptor beta chains below, sequenced in a study of CXCR3 chemokines and chemotherapy response in bladder cancer. Using its own MiXCR run on the PCR reads, TCRdb lists one record per CDR3 protein. The table shows about 8,600 distinct CDR3 sequences, with around 13% occurring only once. Sample collection occurred from a patient whose treatment included neoadjuvant chemotherapy. The source of these receptors is a human donor with bladder cancer that responded to neoadjuvant chemotherapy.

This clonotype was observed at least ten times. This sequence joins TRBV27 and TRBJ1-6; TRBD1 agrees at 7 bases. With V trimmed by 5 bases and J by 3 bases, 1 base remained unmatched. CDR1 and CDR2 (germline): MNHEY, SMNVEV (reference sequence). CDR3 length: 14 amino acids. In nucleotides, the CDR3 is TGTGCCAGCAGTAACAGGGGCTATAATTCACCCCTCCACTTT. This codes for CASSNRGYNSPLHF.

This clonotype has at least ten counts. The V and J genes are TRBV12-3 or TRBV12-4 and TRBJ2-3; D not resolved. V dropped 6 bases and J dropped 1 base, with 8 bases sitting between them. This CDR3 spans 13 amino acids. The CDR3 DNA sequence: TGTGCCAGCAGAGAAATTGGCACAGATACGCAGTATTTT. It encodes CASREIGTDTQYF.

This clonotype was observed many times. This chain connects TRBV6-1 to TRBJ1-5; possibly TRBD1 for D (5 bases). Per germline, CDR1 MNHNS and CDR2 SASEGT. With 8 bases removed from V and 1 base from J, the gap between germline ends came to 12 bases. CDR3 length: 14 amino acids. This CDR3 reads CASETGLSNQPQHF. The CDR3 DNA follows: TGTGCCAGCGAGACGGGACTAAGCAATCAGCCCCAGCATTTT.

This clonotype was counted once. This may come from a read error, since a much larger clone is one base off. The rearrangement links TRBV27 to TRBJ2-7; 7 bases are a match to TRBD1. Germline V CDR1 and CDR2: MNHEY, SMNVEV (reference sequence). J lost 7 bases, V lost 7 bases, and 10 bases had no gene match. The CDR3 has 13 residues. DNA for the CDR3: TGTGCCAGCACCGACAGGGTCCAGCTGGAGCAGTACTTC. This encodes CASTDRVQLEQYF.

In this sample, this clonotype is medium-sized. CDR3 sequence reads: CASSYSSATEAFF. CDR3 DNA: TGTGCCAGCAGTTACTCTTCAGCCACTGAAGCTTTCTTT. J is TRBJ1-1 and V is TRBV6-5; no firm D call. V gave up 0 bases and J gave up 4 bases, with 6 bases separating them. This CDR3 is 13 amino acids long. Germline CDR1 reads MNHEY; CDR2 reads SVGAGI.

In this sample, this clonotype turned up many times. The chain joins TRBV6-1 to TRBJ2-5, with 12 bases lining up with TRBD2. The CDR3 consists of 14 residues. V trimming: 6 bases; J trimming: 5 bases; junction bases outside the gene matches: 4. Germline V gene data show CDR1 as MNHNS and CDR2 as SASEGT. CDR3 sequence: CASRASGGGETQYF. The CDR3 DNA is TGTGCCAGCAGGGCTAGCGGGGGGGGGGAGACCCAGTACTTC.

This clonotype was counted many times. J is TRBJ2-4 and V is TRBV19, with a weak D call TRBD2 (7 bases). The CDR3 loop spans 12 amino acids. Trimming shortened V by 9 bases and J by 5 bases, and 11 bases separated the two germline ends. The V gene's germline CDR1 is LNHDA and CDR2 SQIVND (reference sequence). CDR3: CASEGGENIQYF. CDR3 nucleotide sequence: TGTGCCAGCGAGGGGGGGGAAAACATTCAGTACTTC.

This clonotype showed up many times. CDR3 loop: CASSPEGGSSPLHF. CDR3 bases: TGTGCCAGCTCACCTGAGGGTGGGAGTTCACCCCTCCACTTT. V and J are TRBV18 and TRBJ1-6; D gene uncertain. The length of the CDR3 is 14 residues. The ends were cut back, 3 bases at V and 9 bases at J, with 12 bases in the middle. From germline, CDR1 is KGHSH and CDR2 LQKENI.